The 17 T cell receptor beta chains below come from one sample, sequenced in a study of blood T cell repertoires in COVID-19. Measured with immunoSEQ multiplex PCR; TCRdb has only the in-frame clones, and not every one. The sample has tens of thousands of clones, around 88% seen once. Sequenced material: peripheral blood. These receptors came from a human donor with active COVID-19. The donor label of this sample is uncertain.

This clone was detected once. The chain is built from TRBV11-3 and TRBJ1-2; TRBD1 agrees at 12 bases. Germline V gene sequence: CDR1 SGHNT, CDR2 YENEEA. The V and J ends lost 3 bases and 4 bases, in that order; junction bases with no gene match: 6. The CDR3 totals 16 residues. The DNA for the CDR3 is TGTGCCAGCAGCTTCCATAGGGGACAGGGGGCCTATGGCTACACCTTC. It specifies CASSFHRGQGAYGYTF.

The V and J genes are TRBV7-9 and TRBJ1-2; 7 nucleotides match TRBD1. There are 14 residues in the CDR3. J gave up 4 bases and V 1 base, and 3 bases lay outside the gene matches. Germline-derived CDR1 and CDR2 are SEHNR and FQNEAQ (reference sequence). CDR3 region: CASSLEDRFYGYTF. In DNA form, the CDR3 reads TGTGCCAGCAGCTTAGAGGACAGGTTCTATGGCTACACCTTC. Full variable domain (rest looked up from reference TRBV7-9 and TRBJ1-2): DTGVSQNPRHKITKRGQNVTFRCDPISEHNRLYWYRQTLGQGPEFLTYFQNEAQLEKSRLLSDRFSAERPKGSFSTLEIQRTEQGDSAMYLCASSLEDRFYGYTFGSGTRLTVV.

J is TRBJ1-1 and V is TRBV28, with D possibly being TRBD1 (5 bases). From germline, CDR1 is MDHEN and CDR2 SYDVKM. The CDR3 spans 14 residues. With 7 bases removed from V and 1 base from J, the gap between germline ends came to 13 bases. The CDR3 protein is CASKSGVRNTEAFF. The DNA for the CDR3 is TGTGCCAGCAAATCGGGGGTAAGGAACACTGAAGCTTTCTTT.

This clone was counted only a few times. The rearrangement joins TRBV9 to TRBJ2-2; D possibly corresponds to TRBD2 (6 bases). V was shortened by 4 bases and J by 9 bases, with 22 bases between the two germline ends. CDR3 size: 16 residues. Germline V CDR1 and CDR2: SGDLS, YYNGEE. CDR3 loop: CASSPRAVPGDWELFF. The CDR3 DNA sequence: TGTGCCAGCAGCCCCCGGGCCGTTCCCGGGGACTGGGAGCTGTTTTTT.

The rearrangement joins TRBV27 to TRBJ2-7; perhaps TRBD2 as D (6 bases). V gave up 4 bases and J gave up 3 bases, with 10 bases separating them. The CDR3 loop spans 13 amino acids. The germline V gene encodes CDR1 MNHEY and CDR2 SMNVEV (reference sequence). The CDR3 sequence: CASSSGTGYEQYF. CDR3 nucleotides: TGTGCCAGCAGTTCCGGGACTGGCTACGAGCAGTACTTC.

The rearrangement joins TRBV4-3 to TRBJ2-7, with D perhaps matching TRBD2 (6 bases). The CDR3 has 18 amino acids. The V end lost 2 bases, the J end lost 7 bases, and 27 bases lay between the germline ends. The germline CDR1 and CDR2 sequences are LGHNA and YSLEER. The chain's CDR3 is CASSQHSSAGSYSKEQYF. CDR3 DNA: TGCGCCAGCAGCCAACACTCGTCGGCGGGGTCGTATTCGAAAGAGCAGTACTTC.

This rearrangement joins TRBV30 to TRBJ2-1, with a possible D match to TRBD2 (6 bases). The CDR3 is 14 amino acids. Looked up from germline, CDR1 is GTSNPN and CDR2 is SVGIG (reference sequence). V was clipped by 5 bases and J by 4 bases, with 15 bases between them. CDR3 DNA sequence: TGTGCCTGGGAGAGGGACTCGACGTACAATGAGCAGTTCTTC. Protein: CAWERDSTYNEQFF.

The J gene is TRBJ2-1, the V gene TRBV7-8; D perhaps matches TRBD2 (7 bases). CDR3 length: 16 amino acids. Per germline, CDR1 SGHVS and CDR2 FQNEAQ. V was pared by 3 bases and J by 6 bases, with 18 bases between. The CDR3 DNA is TGTGCCAGCAGCTTGGCCTTGGGGGGAGGGGGCAATGAGCAGTTCTTC. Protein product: CASSLALGGGGNEQFF. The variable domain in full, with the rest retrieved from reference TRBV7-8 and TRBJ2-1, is GAGVSQSPRYKVAKRGQDVALRCDPISGHVSLFWYQQALGQGPEFLTYFQNEAQLDKSGLPSDRFFAERPEGSVSTLKIQRTQQEDSAVYLCASSLALGGGGNEQFFGPGTRLTVL.

This CDR3 is CARSSDQVQGEAFF. DNA for the CDR3: TGTGCCAGAAGCTCCGACCAAGTACAGGGGGAGGCTTTCTTT. The chain carries TRBV5-3 and TRBJ1-1; 8 bases are a match to TRBD1. TRBV5-3 is classed as an ORF, of uncertain function. V lost 3 bases to trimming and J lost 11 bases; unmatched junction nucleotides: 12. The CDR3 has 14 residues.

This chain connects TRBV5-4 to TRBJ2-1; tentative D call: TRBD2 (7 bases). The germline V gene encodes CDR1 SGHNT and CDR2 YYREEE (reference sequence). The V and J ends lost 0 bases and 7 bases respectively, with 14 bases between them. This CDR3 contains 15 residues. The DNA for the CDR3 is TGTGCCAGCAGCTTGGTCGGGGGGCTGGAGAATGAGCAGTTCTTC. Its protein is CASSLVGGLENEQFF.

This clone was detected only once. CDR3 in amino acids: CASSELGFRAGVGSYNEQFF. The DNA of the CDR3 is TGCGCCAGCAGTGAGCTTGGTTTTCGGGCGGGAGTGGGTTCCTACAATGAGCAGTTCTTC. The V call is TRBV10-1, the J call TRBJ2-1; 7 positions match TRBD2. CDR3 size: 20 residues. Germline CDR1 reads WNHNN; CDR2 reads SYGVQD (reference sequence). V shed 2 bases, J shed 1 base, and the junction held 17 bases outside the gene matches.

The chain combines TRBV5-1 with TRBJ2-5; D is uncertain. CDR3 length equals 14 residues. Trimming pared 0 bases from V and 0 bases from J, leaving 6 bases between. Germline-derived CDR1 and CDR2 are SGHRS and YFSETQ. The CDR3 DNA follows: TGCGCCAGCAGCTTGGCCAGGAACCAAGAGACCCAGTACTTC. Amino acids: CASSLARNQETQYF.

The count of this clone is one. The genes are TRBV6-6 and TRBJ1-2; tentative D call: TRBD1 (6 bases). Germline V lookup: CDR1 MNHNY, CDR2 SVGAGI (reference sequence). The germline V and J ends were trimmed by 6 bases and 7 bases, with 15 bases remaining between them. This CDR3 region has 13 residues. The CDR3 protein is CASSYQGPGGYTF. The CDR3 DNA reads TGTGCCAGCAGCTATCAGGGGCCAGGTGGCTACACCTTC.

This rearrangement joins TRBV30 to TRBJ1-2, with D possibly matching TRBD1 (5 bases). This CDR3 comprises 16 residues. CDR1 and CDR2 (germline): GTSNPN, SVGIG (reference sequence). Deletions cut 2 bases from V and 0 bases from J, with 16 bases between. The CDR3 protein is CAWSTGGHSTNYGYTF. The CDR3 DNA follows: TGTGCCTGGAGTACGGGGGGTCATTCTACTAACTATGGCTACACCTTC.

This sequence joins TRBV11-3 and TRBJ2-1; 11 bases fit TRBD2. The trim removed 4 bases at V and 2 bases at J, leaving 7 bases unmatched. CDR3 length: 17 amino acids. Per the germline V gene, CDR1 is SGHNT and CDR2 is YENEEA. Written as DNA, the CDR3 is TGTGCCAGCAGCTCTGTTCTAGCGGGAGGAACCTACAATGAGCAGTTCTTC. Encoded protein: CASSSVLAGGTYNEQFF.

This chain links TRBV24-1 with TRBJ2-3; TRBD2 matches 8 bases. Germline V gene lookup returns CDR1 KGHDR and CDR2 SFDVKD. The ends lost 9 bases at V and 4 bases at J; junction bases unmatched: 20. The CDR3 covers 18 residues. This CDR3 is CATAGPSVRSGSPDTQYF. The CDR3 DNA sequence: TGTGCCACCGCGGGCCCATCCGTCCGCAGCGGGAGCCCAGATACGCAGTATTTT.

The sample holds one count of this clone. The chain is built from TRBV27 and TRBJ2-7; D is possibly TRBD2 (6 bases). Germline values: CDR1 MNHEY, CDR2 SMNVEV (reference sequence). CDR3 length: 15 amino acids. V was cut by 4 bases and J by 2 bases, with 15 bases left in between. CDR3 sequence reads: CASSSRPSGAYEQYF. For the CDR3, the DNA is TGTGCCAGCAGTTCCCGACCCTCGGGAGCCTACGAGCAGTACTTC.